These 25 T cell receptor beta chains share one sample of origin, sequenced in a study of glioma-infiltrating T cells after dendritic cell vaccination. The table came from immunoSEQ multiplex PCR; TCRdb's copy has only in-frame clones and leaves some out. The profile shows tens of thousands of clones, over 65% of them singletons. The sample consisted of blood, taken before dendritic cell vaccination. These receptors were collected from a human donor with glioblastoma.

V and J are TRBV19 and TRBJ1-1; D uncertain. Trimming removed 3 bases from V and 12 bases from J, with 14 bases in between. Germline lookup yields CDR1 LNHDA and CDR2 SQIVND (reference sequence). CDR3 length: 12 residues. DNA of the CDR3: TGTGCCAGTAGTATGACACCGGGATCAACTTTCTTT. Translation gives CASSMTPGSTFF. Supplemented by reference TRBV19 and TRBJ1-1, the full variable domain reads DGGITQSPKYLFRKEGQNVTLSCEQNLNHDAMYWYRQDPGQGLRLIYYSQIVNDFQKGDIAEGYSVSREKKESFPLTVTSAQKNPTAFYLCASSMTPGSTFFGQGTRLTVV.

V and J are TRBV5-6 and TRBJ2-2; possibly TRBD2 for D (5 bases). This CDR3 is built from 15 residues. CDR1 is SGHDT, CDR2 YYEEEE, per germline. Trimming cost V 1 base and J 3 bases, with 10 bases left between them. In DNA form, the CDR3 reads TGTGCCAGCAGCTTGTTGAGGGAGTACACCGGGGAGCTGTTTTTT. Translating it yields CASSLLREYTGELFF.

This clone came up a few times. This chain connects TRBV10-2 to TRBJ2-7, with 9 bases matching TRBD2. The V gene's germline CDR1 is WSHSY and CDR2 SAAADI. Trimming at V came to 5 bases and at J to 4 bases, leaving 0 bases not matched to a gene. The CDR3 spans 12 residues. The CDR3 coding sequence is TGCGCCAGCAGTACTAGCGGGTACGAGCAGTACTTC. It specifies CASSTSGYEQYF.

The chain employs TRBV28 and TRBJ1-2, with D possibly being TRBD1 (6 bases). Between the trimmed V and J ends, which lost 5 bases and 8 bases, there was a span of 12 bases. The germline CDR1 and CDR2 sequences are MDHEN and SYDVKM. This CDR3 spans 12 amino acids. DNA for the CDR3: TGTGCCAGCAGTATGACAGGCTTGGGCTACACCTTC. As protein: CASSMTGLGYTF.

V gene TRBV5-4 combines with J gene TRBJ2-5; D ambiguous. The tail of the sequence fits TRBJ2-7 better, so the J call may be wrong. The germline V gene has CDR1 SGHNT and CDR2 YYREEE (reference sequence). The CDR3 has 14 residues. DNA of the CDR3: TGTGCCAGCAGCCCTTCGCTTAGCTCCTACGAGCAGTACTTC. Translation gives CASSPSLSSYEQYF.

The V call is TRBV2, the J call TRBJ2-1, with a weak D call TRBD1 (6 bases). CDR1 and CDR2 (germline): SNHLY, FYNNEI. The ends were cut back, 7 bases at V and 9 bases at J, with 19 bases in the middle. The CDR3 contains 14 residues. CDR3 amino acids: CASMRDPSQGEQFF. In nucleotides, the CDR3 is TGTGCCAGCATGCGAGATCCCTCACAGGGTGAGCAGTTCTTC.

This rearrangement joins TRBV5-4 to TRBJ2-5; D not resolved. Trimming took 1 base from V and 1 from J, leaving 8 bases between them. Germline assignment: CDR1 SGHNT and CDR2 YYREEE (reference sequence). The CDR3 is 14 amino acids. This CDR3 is CASSLSTVQETQYF. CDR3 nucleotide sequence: TGTGCCAGCAGCTTGAGTACAGTCCAAGAGACCCAGTACTTC.

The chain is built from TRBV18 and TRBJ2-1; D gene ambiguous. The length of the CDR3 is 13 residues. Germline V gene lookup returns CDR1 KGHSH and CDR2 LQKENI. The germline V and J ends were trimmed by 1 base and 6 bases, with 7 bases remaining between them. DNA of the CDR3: TGTGCCAGCTCACCACTTTCCAGCAATGAGCAGTTCTTC. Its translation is CASSPLSSNEQFF. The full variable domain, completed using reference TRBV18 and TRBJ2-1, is NAGVMQNPRHLVRRRGQEARLRCSPMKGHSHVYWYRQLPEEGLKFMVYLQKENIIDESGMPKERFSAEFPKEGPSILRIQQVVRGDSAAYFCASSPLSSNEQFFGPGTRLTVL.

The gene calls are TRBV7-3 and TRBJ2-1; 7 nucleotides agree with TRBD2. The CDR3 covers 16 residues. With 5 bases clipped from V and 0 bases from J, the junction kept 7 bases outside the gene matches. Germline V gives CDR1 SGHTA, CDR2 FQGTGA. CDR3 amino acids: CASSPHLAVSYNEQFF. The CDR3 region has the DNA TGTGCCAGCAGCCCCCACCTAGCGGTCTCCTACAATGAGCAGTTCTTC.

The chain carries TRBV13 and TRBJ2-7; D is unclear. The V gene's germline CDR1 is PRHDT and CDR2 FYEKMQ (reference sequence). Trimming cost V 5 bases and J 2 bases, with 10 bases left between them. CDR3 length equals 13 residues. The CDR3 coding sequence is TGTGCCAGCAGCCCGAGCGAGCCCTACGAGCAGTACTTC. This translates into CASSPSEPYEQYF.

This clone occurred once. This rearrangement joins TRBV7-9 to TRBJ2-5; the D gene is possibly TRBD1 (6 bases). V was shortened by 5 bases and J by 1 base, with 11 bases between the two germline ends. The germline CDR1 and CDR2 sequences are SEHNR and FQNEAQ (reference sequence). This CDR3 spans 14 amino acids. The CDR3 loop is CASSPGQPQETQYF. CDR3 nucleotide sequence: TGTGCCAGCAGCCCCGGACAGCCCCAAGAGACCCAGTACTTC. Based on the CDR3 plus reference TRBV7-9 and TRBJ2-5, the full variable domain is DTGVSQNPRHKITKRGQNVTFRCDPISEHNRLYWYRQTLGQGPEFLTYFQNEAQLEKSRLLSDRFSAERPKGSFSTLEIQRTEQGDSAMYLCASSPGQPQETQYFGPGTRLLVL.

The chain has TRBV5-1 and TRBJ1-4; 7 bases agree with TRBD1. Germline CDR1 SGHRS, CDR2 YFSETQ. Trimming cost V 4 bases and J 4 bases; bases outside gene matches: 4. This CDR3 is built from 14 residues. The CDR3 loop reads CASSVQGFNEKLFF. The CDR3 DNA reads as TGCGCCAGCAGCGTACAGGGGTTTAATGAAAAACTGTTTTTT.

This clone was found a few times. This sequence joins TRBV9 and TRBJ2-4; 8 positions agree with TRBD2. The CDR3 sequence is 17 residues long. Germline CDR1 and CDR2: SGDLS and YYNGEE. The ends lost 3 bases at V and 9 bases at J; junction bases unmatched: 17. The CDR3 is CASSAGGSAGGGGIQYF. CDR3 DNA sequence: TGTGCCAGCAGCGCCGGCGGCTCTGCGGGAGGAGGGGGCATTCAGTACTTC.

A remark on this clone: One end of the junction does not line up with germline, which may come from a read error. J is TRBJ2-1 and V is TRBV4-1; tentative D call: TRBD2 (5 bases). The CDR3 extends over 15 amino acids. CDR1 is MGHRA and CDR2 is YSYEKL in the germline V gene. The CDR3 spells CVSSRTEGSYNEQFF. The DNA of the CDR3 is TGCGTCAGCAGCCGGACTGAGGGCTCCTACAATGAGCAGTTCTTC.

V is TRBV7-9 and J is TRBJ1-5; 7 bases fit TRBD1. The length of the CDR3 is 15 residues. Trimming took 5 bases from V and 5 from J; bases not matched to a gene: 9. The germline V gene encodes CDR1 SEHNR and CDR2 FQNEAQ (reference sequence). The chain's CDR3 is CASSQQGSGYQPQHF. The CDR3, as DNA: TGTGCCAGCAGCCAACAGGGGTCGGGTTATCAGCCCCAGCATTTT.

CDR3 residues: CASSTRTWDRAYEQYF. The DNA of the CDR3 is TGTGCCAGTAGTACCCGGACATGGGATAGGGCCTACGAGCAGTACTTC. This rearrangement joins TRBV19 to TRBJ2-7, with TRBD1 as a possible D gene (5 bases). This CDR3 is 16 amino acids long. Germline V gene lookup returns CDR1 LNHDA and CDR2 SQIVND (reference sequence). The V end was cut by 4 bases, the J end by 2 bases, with 18 bases between.

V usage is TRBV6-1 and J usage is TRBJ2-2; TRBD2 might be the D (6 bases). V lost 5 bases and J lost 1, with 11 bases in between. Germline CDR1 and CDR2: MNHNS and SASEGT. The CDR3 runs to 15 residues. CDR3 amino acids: CASSSGDWNTGELFF. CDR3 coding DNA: TGTGCCAGCAGTTCGGGGGATTGGAACACCGGGGAGCTGTTTTTT.

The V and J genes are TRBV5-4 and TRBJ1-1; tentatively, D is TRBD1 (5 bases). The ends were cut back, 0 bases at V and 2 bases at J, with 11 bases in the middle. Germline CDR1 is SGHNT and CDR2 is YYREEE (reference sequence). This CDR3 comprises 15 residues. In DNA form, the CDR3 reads TGTGCCAGCAGCTTGGGCTGGGGGGGTAACACTGAAGCTTTCTTT. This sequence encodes CASSLGWGGNTEAFF.

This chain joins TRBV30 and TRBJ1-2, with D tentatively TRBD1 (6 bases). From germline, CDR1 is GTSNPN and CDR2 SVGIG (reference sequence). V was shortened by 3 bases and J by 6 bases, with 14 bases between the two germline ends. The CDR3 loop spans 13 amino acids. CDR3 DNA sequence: TGTGCCTGGAGGGGGGCTAGGGACGATGGCTACACCTTC. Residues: CAWRGARDDGYTF.

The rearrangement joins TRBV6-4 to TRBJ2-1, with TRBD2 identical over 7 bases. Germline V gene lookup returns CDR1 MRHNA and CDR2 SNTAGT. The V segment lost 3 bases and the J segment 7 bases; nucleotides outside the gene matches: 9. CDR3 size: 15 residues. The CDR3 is CASSEGETGGNEQFF. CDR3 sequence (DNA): TGTGCCAGCAGTGAAGGGGAGACGGGAGGTAATGAGCAGTTCTTC.

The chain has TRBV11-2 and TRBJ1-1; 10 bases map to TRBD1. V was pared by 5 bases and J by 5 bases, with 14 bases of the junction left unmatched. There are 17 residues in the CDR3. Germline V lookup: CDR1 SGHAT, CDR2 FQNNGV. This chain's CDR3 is CASSPGTGDSFSTEAFF. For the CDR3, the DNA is TGTGCCAGCAGCCCAGGGACAGGGGACTCTTTTTCTACTGAAGCTTTCTTT.

The DNA of the CDR3 is TGTGCCACCAGGACAGGGGGGTCCTACGAGCAGTACTTC. It is translated as CATRTGGSYEQYF. The genes are TRBV27 and TRBJ2-7; 10 positions agree with TRBD1. From germline, CDR1 is MNHEY and CDR2 SMNVEV (reference sequence). Trimming at V came to 10 bases and at J to 1 base, leaving 4 bases not matched to a gene. The CDR3 is 13 residues long.

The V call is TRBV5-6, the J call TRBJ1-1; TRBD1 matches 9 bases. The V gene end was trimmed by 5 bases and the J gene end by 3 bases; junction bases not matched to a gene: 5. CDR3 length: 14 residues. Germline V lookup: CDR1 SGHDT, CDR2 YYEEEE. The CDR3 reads CASSGDRVDTEAFF. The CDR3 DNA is TGTGCCAGCAGTGGGGACAGGGTGGACACTGAAGCTTTCTTT. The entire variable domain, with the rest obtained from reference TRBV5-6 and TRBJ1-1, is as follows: DAGVTQSPTHLIKTRGQQVTLRCSPKSGHDTVSWYQQALGQGPQFIFQYYEEEERQRGNFPDRFSGHQFPNYSSELNVNALLLGDSALYLCASSGDRVDTEAFFGQGTRLTVV.

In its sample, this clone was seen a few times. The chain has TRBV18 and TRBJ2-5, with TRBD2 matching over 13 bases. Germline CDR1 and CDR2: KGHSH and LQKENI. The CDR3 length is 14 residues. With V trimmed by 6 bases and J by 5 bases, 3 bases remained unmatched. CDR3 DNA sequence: TGTGCCAGCTCCAAGGGACTAGCGGGGGAGACCCAGTACTTC. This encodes CASSKGLAGETQYF. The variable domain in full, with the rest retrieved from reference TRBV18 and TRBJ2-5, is NAGVMQNPRHLVRRRGQEARLRCSPMKGHSHVYWYRQLPEEGLKFMVYLQKENIIDESGMPKERFSAEFPKEGPSILRIQQVVRGDSAAYFCASSKGLAGETQYFGPGTRLLVL.

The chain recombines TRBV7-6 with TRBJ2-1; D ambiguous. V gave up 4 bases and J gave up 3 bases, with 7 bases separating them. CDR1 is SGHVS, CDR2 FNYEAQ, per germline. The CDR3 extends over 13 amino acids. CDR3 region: CASSSSSYNEQFF. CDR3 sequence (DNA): TGTGCCAGCAGCTCTTCTAGCTACAATGAGCAGTTCTTC.